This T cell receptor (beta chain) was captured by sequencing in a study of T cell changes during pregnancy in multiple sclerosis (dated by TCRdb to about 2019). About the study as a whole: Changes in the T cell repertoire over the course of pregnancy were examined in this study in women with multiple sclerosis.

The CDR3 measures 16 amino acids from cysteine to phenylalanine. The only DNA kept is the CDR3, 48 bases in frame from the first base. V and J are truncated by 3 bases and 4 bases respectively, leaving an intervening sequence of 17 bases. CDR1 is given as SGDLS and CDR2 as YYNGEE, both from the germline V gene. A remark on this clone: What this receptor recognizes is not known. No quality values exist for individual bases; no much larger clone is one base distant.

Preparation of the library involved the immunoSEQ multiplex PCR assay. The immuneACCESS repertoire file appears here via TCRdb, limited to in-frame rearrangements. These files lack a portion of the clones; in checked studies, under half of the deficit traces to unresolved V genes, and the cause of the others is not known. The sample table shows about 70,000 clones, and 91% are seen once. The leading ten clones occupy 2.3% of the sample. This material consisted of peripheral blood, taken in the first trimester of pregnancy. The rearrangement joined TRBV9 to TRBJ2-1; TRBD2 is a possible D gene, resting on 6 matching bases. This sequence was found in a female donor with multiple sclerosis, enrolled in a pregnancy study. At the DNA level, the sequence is TGTGCCAGCAGCGCATCTTCGGGACTGCCGTACAATGAGCAGTTCTTC. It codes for CASSASSGLPYNEQFF.